One and the same sample provided the 20 T cell receptor beta chains below, sequenced in a study of shared clonotypes between healthy human individuals (dated by TCRdb to the early 2020s). Library preparation used the immunoSEQ multiplex PCR assay. TCRdb's version of the immuneACCESS table is confined to in-frame rearrangements and falls short of the full clone set. An unresolved V gene accounts for under half of the shortfall where checked; the remainder is of unknown origin. The sample table shows hundreds of thousands of clones, and roughly 96% are seen once. The ten largest clones add up to roughly 0.12% of the sample. CD8 naive samples were CD45RO-negative cells positively selected for CCR7, giving a CD45RA+CCR7+ population that excluded TemRA cells. The sequenced sample was naive CD8+ T cells sorted from blood. The intended sense of this specimen's cell subset or site label: CD45RA+CCR7+. The source is a woman younger than 45 in good health.

This clone was seen once. J is TRBJ2-5 and V is TRBV13, with D tentatively TRBD2 (5 bases). CDR1 is PRHDT, CDR2 FYEKMQ, per germline (reference sequence). V lost 0 bases and J 11 bases, leaving 13 bases between the germline ends. This CDR3 has 13 amino acids. The CDR3 coding sequence is TGTGCCAGCAGCTTAGGCAAGAGGTCGGGGCAGTACTTC. Translating it yields CASSLGKRSGQYF. The entire variable domain, with the rest obtained from reference TRBV13 and TRBJ2-5, is as follows: AAGVIQSPRHLIKEKRETATLKCYPIPRHDTVYWYQQGPGQDPQFLISFYEKMQSDKGSIPDRFSAQQFSDYHSELNMSSLELGDSALYFCASSLGKRSGQYFGPGTRLLVL.

This clone was observed once. V usage is TRBV10-1 and J usage is TRBJ2-1; D remains unclear. Germline CDR1 is WNHNN and CDR2 is SYGVQD (reference sequence). The CDR3 is made up of 12 amino acids. The germline V and J ends were trimmed by 0 bases and 7 bases, with 4 bases remaining between them. The chain's CDR3 is CASSESANEQFF. The CDR3 region has the DNA TGCGCCAGCAGTGAGTCGGCTAATGAGCAGTTCTTC.

The chain carries TRBV11-2 and TRBJ2-7; 8 bases match TRBD2. Germline assignment: CDR1 SGHAT and CDR2 FQNNGV. The ends lost 6 bases at V and 2 bases at J; junction bases unmatched: 9. This CDR3 contains 15 residues. CDR3 protein: CASSGREVSPYEQYF. The CDR3 DNA reads as TGTGCCAGCAGTGGGCGGGAGGTCTCCCCCTACGAGCAGTACTTC. Combining the CDR3 with reference TRBV11-2 and TRBJ2-7 gives the whole variable domain EAGVAQSPRYKIIEKRQSVAFWCNPISGHATLYWYQQILGQGPKLLIQFQNNGVVDDSQLPKDRFSAERLKGVDSTLKIQPAKLEDSAVYLCASSGREVSPYEQYFGPGTRLTVT.

This chain connects TRBV11-3 to TRBJ1-1; the D is unclear. This CDR3 has 15 amino acids. The V and J ends lost 6 bases and 5 bases respectively, with 19 bases between them. Per germline, CDR1 SGHNT and CDR2 YENEEA. The CDR3 bases are TGTGCCAGCAGTCAAAACGGTCCCCGCTGGACTGAAGCTTTCTTT. It yields the protein CASSQNGPRWTEAFF. Full variable domain (outside the CDR3, taken from reference TRBV11-3 and TRBJ1-1): EAGVVQSPRYKIIEKKQPVAFWCNPISGHNTLYWYLQNLGQGPELLIRYENEEAVDDSQLPKDRFSAERLKGVDSTLKIQPAELGDSAVYLCASSQNGPRWTEAFFGQGTRLTVV.

The chain employs TRBV27 and TRBJ2-5; weak D call: TRBD2 (6 bases). The germline V gene encodes CDR1 MNHEY and CDR2 SMNVEV (reference sequence). The CDR3 loop spans 12 amino acids. Trimming took off 7 bases at V and 4 bases at J, with 10 bases between the two ends. The CDR3 protein is CASTGAGETQYF. The DNA for the CDR3 is TGTGCCAGCACCGGAGCGGGAGAGACCCAGTACTTC.

This sequence joins TRBV9 and TRBJ2-5; D possibly corresponds to TRBD1 (8 bases). The V gene lost 2 bases and the J gene lost 1 base, with 12 bases spanning the gap. The CDR3 runs to 15 residues. The germline V gene has CDR1 SGDLS and CDR2 YYNGEE. CDR3 nucleotide sequence: TGTGCCAGCAGCGTCGGGGGGACAGGCCAAGAGACCCAGTACTTC. Its translation is CASSVGGTGQETQYF.

The J gene is TRBJ1-1, the V gene TRBV2; 7 bases map to TRBD1. The CDR3 contains 14 residues. In germline, CDR1 is SNHLY, CDR2 FYNNEI. The ends lost 6 bases at V and 6 bases at J; junction bases unmatched: 10. This chain's CDR3 is CASRPGQISPEAFF. CDR3 coding DNA: TGTGCCAGCAGGCCGGGACAGATTTCTCCTGAAGCTTTCTTT. The full variable domain, its missing parts supplied by reference TRBV2 and TRBJ1-1, is EPEVTQTPSHQVTQMGQEVILRCVPISNHLYFYWYRQILGQKVEFLVSFYNNEISEKSEIFDDQFSVERPDGSNFTLKIRSTKLEDSAMYFCASRPGQISPEAFFGQGTRLTVV.

The chain is built from TRBV27 and TRBJ2-2; no clear D gene. Germline V gives CDR1 MNHEY, CDR2 SMNVEV (reference sequence). With 6 bases removed from V and 5 bases from J, the gap between germline ends came to 13 bases. The CDR3 is 14 residues long. CDR3 amino acids: CASSPTRSTGELFF. In DNA, the CDR3 is TGTGCCAGCAGCCCAACCAGGTCAACCGGGGAGCTGTTTTTT.

The chain links TRBV9 to TRBJ2-1; 8 bases map to TRBD2. Germline CDR1 SGDLS, CDR2 YYNGEE. V shed 4 bases, J shed 0 bases, and the junction held 9 bases outside the gene matches. The CDR3 has 17 residues. CDR3 region: CASSQTSGPTSYNEQFF. The CDR3 region has the DNA TGTGCCAGCAGCCAAACTAGCGGCCCCACCTCCTACAATGAGCAGTTCTTC.

The chain is built from TRBV28 and TRBJ2-3; possible D gene TRBD2, 6 bases. V was cut by 5 bases and J by 0 bases, with 9 bases left in between. Germline V lookup: CDR1 MDHEN, CDR2 SYDVKM. The CDR3 covers 14 residues. In nucleotides, the CDR3 is TGTGCCAGCAGTGCGGGACCAAGCACAGATACGCAGTATTTT. It translates to CASSAGPSTDTQYF.

This clone was counted a single time. The chain recombines TRBV27 with TRBJ2-3, with 12 bases fitting TRBD2. CDR1 MNHEY and CDR2 SMNVEV come from the germline V gene (reference sequence). The CDR3 runs to 15 residues. V was clipped by 6 bases and J by 4 bases; unmatched bases: 5. Written as DNA, the CDR3 is TGTGCCAGCAGCCTCCTAGCGGGAGGGGCAGATACGCAGTATTTT. Translation: CASSLLAGGADTQYF.

The chain carries TRBV9 and TRBJ2-7, with 7 nucleotides matching TRBD1. This CDR3 comprises 12 residues. The V and J ends lost 4 bases and 11 bases, in that order; junction bases with no gene match: 9. Germline V CDR1 and CDR2: SGDLS, YYNGEE. The CDR3 DNA sequence: TGTGCCAGCAGCCCAGGGGGAGAACAGAAGTACTTC. It specifies CASSPGGEQKYF.

This rearrangement joins TRBV27 to TRBJ1-1, with 9 bases fitting TRBD1. The V gene end was trimmed by 8 bases and the J gene end by 2 bases; junction bases not matched to a gene: 6. The CDR3 contains 14 residues. Germline CDR1 is MNHEY and CDR2 is SMNVEV (reference sequence). This chain's CDR3 is CASQYTGGNTEAFF. The CDR3 nucleotides are TGTGCCAGCCAATATACAGGGGGCAACACTGAAGCTTTCTTT.

The chain links TRBV27 to TRBJ2-4, with D perhaps TRBD2 (6 bases). Trimming left V 1 base short and J 0 bases short, with 22 bases between. Germline assignment: CDR1 MNHEY and CDR2 SMNVEV (reference sequence). CDR3 size: 20 residues. The CDR3 nucleotides read TGTGCCAGCAGTTTATTTCCCCCTGGATCGGAGGGCCCAGCCAAAAACATTCAGTACTTC. Translated, it gives CASSLFPPGSEGPAKNIQYF.

V usage is TRBV4-2 and J usage is TRBJ2-1; TRBD2 matches at 10 bases. The CDR3 consists of 17 residues. Germline V gene lookup returns CDR1 LGHNA and CDR2 YNFKEQ. The trim removed 3 bases at V and 7 bases at J, leaving 12 bases unmatched. This CDR3 is CASSHPQEGTSANEQFF. CDR3 coding DNA: TGTGCCAGCAGCCACCCCCAAGAGGGGACTAGCGCAAATGAGCAGTTCTTC.

The genes are TRBV6-1 and TRBJ2-1; D is possibly TRBD2 (5 bases). V lost 1 base and J 7 bases, leaving 14 bases between the germline ends. Germline V CDR1 and CDR2: MNHNS, SASEGT. There are 15 residues in the CDR3. For the CDR3, the DNA is TGTGCCAGCAGTGAAGTGCCTAGCTTAGGGAATGAGCAGTTCTTC. Amino acids: CASSEVPSLGNEQFF.

The rearrangement uses TRBV11-2 and TRBJ1-1; D is perhaps TRBD1 (5 bases). Germline lookup yields CDR1 SGHAT and CDR2 FQNNGV. V gave up 1 base and J gave up 5 bases, with 8 bases separating them. This CDR3 comprises 13 residues. This CDR3 reads CASSLARGTEAFF. In nucleotides, the CDR3 is TGTGCCAGCAGCTTAGCTAGGGGTACTGAAGCTTTCTTT.

The V and J genes are TRBV4-1 and TRBJ1-1; D perhaps matches TRBD1 (5 bases). The CDR3 runs to 16 residues. Germline-derived CDR1 and CDR2 are MGHRA and YSYEKL. V lost 0 bases, J lost 2 bases, and 13 bases lay in between. As DNA, the CDR3 is TGCGCCAGCAGCCAAGATCTGGCCAGGGCCAACACTGAAGCTTTCTTT. Translation gives CASSQDLARANTEAFF.

The chain joins TRBV9 to TRBJ2-3; no clear D gene. Trimming left V 5 bases short and J 12 bases short, with 16 bases between. The CDR3 length is 12 residues. Looked up from germline, CDR1 is SGDLS and CDR2 is YYNGEE. The DNA for the CDR3 is TGTGCCAGCAGTGCAACTCCTCCCCAACAGTATTTT. The encoded protein is CASSATPPQQYF.

This sequence joins TRBV11-1 and TRBJ2-5; 14 nucleotides align to TRBD2. The V gene end was trimmed by 4 bases and the J gene end by 5 bases; junction bases not matched to a gene: 3. CDR3 length: 15 residues. Germline loops: CDR1 SGHAT, CDR2 FQDESV (reference sequence). The CDR3 nucleotides read TGTGCCAGCAGCTCCGGGACTAGCGGGAGTGAGACCCAGTACTTC. Translation: CASSSGTSGSETQYF. Full variable domain (outside the CDR3, taken from reference TRBV11-1 and TRBJ2-5): EAEVAQSPRYKITEKSQAVAFWCDPISGHATLYWYRQILGQGPELLVQFQDESVVDDSQLPKDRFSAERLKGVDSTLKIQPAELGDSAMYLCASSSGTSGSETQYFGPGTRLLVL.